The source of this TCR beta chain is a study of CXCR3-negative and CXCR3-positive naive CD8 T cells. This CDR3 is 16 amino acids long. CDR1 is MDHEN and CDR2 is SYDVKM in the germline V gene. Overall study findings and caveats: Memory cells differed in TRBV-TRBJ usage, but naive CXCR3-negative and CXCR3-positive cells had similar usage. Naive cells with CXCR3 showed TRB CDR3s that were more hydrophobic than those in CXCR3-negative naive cells. Relative to memory CD8+ cells, whose diversity was much lower, both naive subsets had comparably high diversity.

Note on this clonotype: The antigen is unknown.

In preparing the TRB cDNA libraries, 5' RACE with UMI labels was used. TCRdb reprocessed the 5' RACE reads and keeps a single row for each CDR3 protein, giving no DNA. Its listing shows about 57,000 distinct CDR3 sequences. The specimen was naive CXCR3+ CD8+ T cells from blood. Subset indicated: CD45RO-CCR7+CD27+CD95- naive CD8+ T cells expressing CXCR3 (TNR3+). This TCR was sampled from a human donor in good health. Some clones in this sample may be carry-over from other donors' samples. The gene calls are TRBV28 and TRBJ2-3; the D gene TCRdb calls, TRBD1, cannot be checked with no DNA. The CDR3 sequence is CASSPRDGSSTDTQYF.